This TCR beta chain was sequenced during a study of breast tumors, draining lymph nodes, adjacent tissues. Study-level points and caveats: Data fit most tumor T cells coming from lymph node, expanding in tumor. Tumor and nontumor repertoires were significantly more similar in luminal-like than in basal-like breast cancer. Compared with lymph nodes, tumors were less diverse; compared with nontumor tissue, more.

The CDR3 has 15 residues. Trimming took 3 bases from V and 2 from J, leaving 15 bases between them. Germline loops: CDR1 SGHNT, CDR2 YYREEE (reference sequence). Axillary draining lymph nodes of breast cancer patients supplied the node samples. TCRdb itself ran the multiplex PCR reads through MiXCR, one entry per CDR3 protein. The table records more than 200,000 distinct CDR3 sequences, 32% of them present only once. This clonotype was observed at least ten times. As yet, its antigen is unknown. The rearrangement uses TRBV5-4 and TRBJ2-7; D is perhaps TRBD1 (7 bases). This clonotype was sampled from a female donor with breast cancer. Some clones in this sample may be carry-over from other donors' samples. The source material was axillary lymph node tissue. CDR3 in amino acids: CASSYNRGGTYEQYF. The CDR3 nucleotides read TGTGCCAGCAGCTACAACAGGGGAGGTACCTACGAGCAGTACTTC. Full variable domain (rest looked up from reference TRBV5-4 and TRBJ2-7): ETGVTQSPTHLIKTRGQQVTLRCSSQSGHNTVSWYQQALGQGPQFIFQYYREEENGRGNFPPRFSGLQFPNYSSELNVNALELDDSALYLCASSYNRGGTYEQYFGPGTRLTVT.